This passage covers 23 T cell receptor beta chains from one sample sequenced in a study of sequential checkpoint blockade in melanoma. This table comes from immunoSEQ multiplex PCR, and its TCRdb copy is limited to in-frame clones, with some not included. The table records more than 10,000 clones, 82% of them present only once. The treatment denotes: randomized to nivolumab then ipilimumab (arm A) or the reverse (arm B). Here the sequenced sample was CD8+ T cells sorted from blood (inferred from file names), taken from a patient given nivolumab and ipilimumab in sequence. All receptors come from a human donor with melanoma.

This clone is medium-sized within its sample. V usage is TRBV27 and J usage is TRBJ1-2; TRBD1 aligns across 8 bases. V shed 0 bases and J 3 bases; nucleotides not matched to a gene: 9. CDR1 is MNHEY, CDR2 SMNVEV, per germline (reference sequence). The CDR3 is made up of 17 amino acids. Here the CDR3 DNA reads TGTGCCAGCAGTTTATCGCCAACACACAGGGGGGACTATGGCTACACCTTC. It yields the protein CASSLSPTHRGDYGYTF.

This clone is termed medium-sized. This chain joins TRBV4-3 and TRBJ2-7; no reliable D call. The CDR3 extends over 15 amino acids. Per germline, CDR1 LGHNA and CDR2 YSLEER. V lost 4 bases and J lost 0, with 13 bases in between. This chain's CDR3 is CASSLQNGYSYEQYF. In DNA, the CDR3 is TGCGCCAGCAGCCTACAAAACGGGTACTCCTACGAGCAGTACTTC.

This clone has just one count. V gene TRBV5-6 combines with J gene TRBJ2-7; 11 nucleotides align to TRBD2. Germline V gene lookup returns CDR1 SGHDT and CDR2 YYEEEE. Trimming removed 3 bases from V and 2 bases from J; junction bases left unmatched: 7. The CDR3 runs 16 residues. The CDR3 region is CASSSLSGLAAYEQYF. The CDR3 coding sequence is TGTGCCAGCAGCTCTCTTTCGGGACTAGCGGCCTACGAGCAGTACTTC.

J is TRBJ1-1 and V is TRBV9, with D possibly TRBD1 on 5 matching bases. This CDR3 is built from 14 residues. Deletions cut 2 bases from V and 1 base from J, with 9 bases between. Germline CDR1 is SGDLS and CDR2 is YYNGEE. In DNA, the CDR3 is TGTGCCAGCAGCGTTTACAGGAAGAACACTGAAGCTTTCTTT. Translating gives CASSVYRKNTEAFF.

This clone occurred once. The rearrangement uses TRBV4-3 and TRBJ2-7; TRBD1 aligns across 8 bases. The CDR3 is 14 residues long. Unmatched junction bases numbered 6, after V lost 6 bases and J lost 2 bases. CDR1 and CDR2 from the germline V gene are LGHNA and YSLEER. CDR3 DNA: TGCGCCAGCAGTCCCGGGACAGGAGCCTACGAGCAGTACTTC. This sequence encodes CASSPGTGAYEQYF.

V is TRBV27 and J is TRBJ2-1, with D tentatively TRBD2 (7 bases). This CDR3 contains 14 residues. In germline, CDR1 is MNHEY, CDR2 SMNVEV (reference sequence). V gave up 6 bases and J gave up 4 bases, with 13 bases separating them. CDR3 protein: CASRRGGEYNEQFF. The CDR3 DNA reads as TGTGCCAGCAGAAGAGGGGGGGAGTACAATGAGCAGTTCTTC.

This clone is a singleton in its sample. V and J are TRBV19 and TRBJ2-2, with D possibly being TRBD2 (6 bases). The V end was cut by 7 bases, the J end by 3 bases, with 15 bases between. This CDR3 region has 15 residues. CDR1 is LNHDA, CDR2 SQIVND, per germline (reference sequence). This CDR3 is CASTPGGRDTGELFF. CDR3 DNA: TGTGCCAGTACCCCCGGGGGTAGGGACACCGGGGAGCTGTTTTTT.

The chain carries TRBV27 and TRBJ2-1; 10 positions agree with TRBD2. Germline trimming cut 4 bases from V and 6 bases from J; bases unmatched to any gene: 18. This CDR3 spans 19 amino acids. CDR1 MNHEY and CDR2 SMNVEV come from the germline V gene (reference sequence). The CDR3 loop is CASSSNRPTSGTPGNEQFF. CDR3 sequence (DNA): TGTGCCAGCAGTTCTAATCGACCCACTAGCGGGACCCCGGGCAATGAGCAGTTCTTC.

The sample holds one count of this clone. The chain is built from TRBV5-1 and TRBJ1-1, with 7 bases lining up with TRBD1. This CDR3 has 17 residues. V lost 4 bases and J lost 6; bases outside the gene matches: 18. CDR1 is SGHRS and CDR2 is YFSETQ in the germline V gene. The CDR3 loop reads CASSQNTITGDGSEAFF. CDR3 coding DNA: TGCGCCAGCAGCCAGAACACGATAACAGGGGATGGGTCTGAAGCTTTCTTT.

A note on this clone: A read error may account for a junction end that differs from germline. This chain joins TRBV7-7 and TRBJ2-1; 7 positions agree with TRBD2. In germline, CDR1 is SSHAT, CDR2 FNYEAQ (reference sequence). The length of the CDR3 is 15 residues. CDR3 nucleotides: TGTGCTAGCAGCCAGCGGGATAGCCCCTACAATGAGCAGTTCTTC. Protein: CASSQRDSPYNEQFF.

By share of the sample, this clone is medium-sized. The V call is TRBV29-1, the J call TRBJ1-2, with 7 bases identical to TRBD1. V shed 8 bases, J shed 2 bases, and the junction held 17 bases outside the gene matches. The CDR3 length is 16 residues. CDR1 is SQVTM, CDR2 ANQGSEA, per germline. Written as DNA, the CDR3 is TGCAGCACTTACGGACAGGCCCTCCACACGAACTATGGCTACACCTTC. It yields the protein CSTYGQALHTNYGYTF.

This clone was detected once. The V gene is TRBV6-5, the J gene TRBJ1-6; TRBD1 matches 7 bases. Germline loops: CDR1 MNHEY, CDR2 SVGAGI. CDR3 size: 16 residues. The V segment lost 4 bases and the J segment 8 bases; nucleotides outside the gene matches: 11. The CDR3 loop is CASSSPHDRADSPLHF. The CDR3 DNA reads TGTGCCAGCAGTTCCCCCCATGACAGGGCAGATTCACCCCTCCACTTT.

The rearrangement joins TRBV27 to TRBJ1-3; D gene ambiguous. The V end lost 3 bases, the J end lost 3 bases, and 9 bases lay between the germline ends. This CDR3 spans 14 amino acids. Germline V gene lookup returns CDR1 MNHEY and CDR2 SMNVEV (reference sequence). The CDR3 coding sequence is TGTGCCAGCAGTTTGGGCCGCATTGGAAACACCATATATTTT. Protein: CASSLGRIGNTIYF.

This clone appeared a single time. The chain recombines TRBV7-8 with TRBJ2-7; D not certain. The CDR3 covers 16 residues. CDR1 is SGHVS and CDR2 is FQNEAQ in the germline V gene. Trimming cost V 7 bases and J 1 base, with 20 bases left between them. CDR3 coding DNA: TGTGCCAGCACCCAGCGACCGACCCCGGTTTCCTACGAGCAGTACTTC. This sequence encodes CASTQRPTPVSYEQYF. Combining the CDR3 with reference TRBV7-8 and TRBJ2-7 gives the whole variable domain GAGVSQSPRYKVAKRGQDVALRCDPISGHVSLFWYQQALGQGPEFLTYFQNEAQLDKSGLPSDRFFAERPEGSVSTLKIQRTQQEDSAVYLCASTQRPTPVSYEQYFGPGTRLTVT.

J is TRBJ1-1 and V is TRBV9; 7 nucleotides match TRBD1. Germline-derived CDR1 and CDR2 are SGDLS and YYNGEE. This CDR3 is built from 14 residues. V trimming: 3 bases; J trimming: 2 bases; junction bases outside the gene matches: 4. The CDR3 reads CASSGRDSNTEAFF. The CDR3 DNA follows: TGTGCCAGCAGCGGCCGGGACAGCAACACTGAAGCTTTCTTT.

The V gene is TRBV6-1, the J gene TRBJ1-2; 8 positions match TRBD1. There are 17 residues in the CDR3. J was trimmed by 2 bases and V by 2 bases; bases with no gene match: 10. Germline V gene sequence: CDR1 MNHNS, CDR2 SASEGT. This CDR3 is CASSERWDRTQNYGYTF. CDR3 in DNA: TGTGCCAGCAGTGAAAGGTGGGACAGGACCCAGAACTATGGCTACACCTTC.

J is TRBJ2-7 and V is TRBV5-4, with TRBD2 identical over 8 bases. CDR1 SGHNT and CDR2 YYREEE come from the germline V gene (reference sequence). The V gene end was trimmed by 4 bases and the J gene end by 2 bases; junction bases not matched to a gene: 8. CDR3 length equals 15 residues. The CDR3 is CASSLWTSQAYEQYF. CDR3 nucleotide sequence: TGTGCCAGCAGCCTATGGACTAGCCAGGCCTACGAGCAGTACTTC.

This clone was seen more than once but under ten times. The chain couples TRBV25-1 to TRBJ2-1, with a tentative D call TRBD1 (5 bases). CDR1 and CDR2 (germline): MGHDK, SYGVNS. The CDR3 is 12 residues long. The V gene lost 4 bases and the J gene lost 8 bases, with 9 bases spanning the gap. CDR3 region: CASSVRVDEQFF. The CDR3 region has the DNA TGTGCCAGCAGTGTCAGGGTCGATGAGCAGTTCTTC.

The gene calls are TRBV27 and TRBJ2-5; a weak D match, TRBD1 (7 bases). The germline CDR1 and CDR2 sequences are MNHEY and SMNVEV (reference sequence). This CDR3 spans 17 amino acids. V lost 1 base and J 0 bases, leaving 15 bases between the germline ends. CDR3 sequence: CASSLLGGTVYQETQYF. CDR3 nucleotide sequence: TGTGCCAGCAGTTTATTAGGAGGGACAGTGTACCAAGAGACCCAGTACTTC.

The V and J genes are TRBV7-9 and TRBJ2-4; 9 bases line up with TRBD2. Germline CDR1 SEHNR, CDR2 FQNEAQ (reference sequence). J gave up 5 bases and V 5 bases, and 4 bases lay outside the gene matches. This CDR3 has 14 residues. Written as DNA, the CDR3 is TGTGCCAGCAGCATCGCGGGGGGGCAAAACATTCAGTACTTC. This translates into CASSIAGGQNIQYF.

The CDR3 protein is CASSLSPLGNEQYF. For the CDR3, the DNA is TGTGCCAGCAGCTTATCCCCTCTAGGAAACGAGCAGTACTTC. The chain carries TRBV7-6 and TRBJ2-7; D is unclear. CDR3 length equals 14 residues. The germline V gene encodes CDR1 SGHVS and CDR2 FNYEAQ. The germline V and J ends were trimmed by 2 bases and 5 bases, with 13 bases remaining between them.

V is TRBV7-9 and J is TRBJ2-7; 10 positions agree with TRBD1. This CDR3 contains 14 residues. The germline gives CDR1 SEHNR, CDR2 FQNEAQ (reference sequence). Trimming cost V 3 bases and J 7 bases; bases outside gene matches: 6. This CDR3 reads CASSFRQGAREQYF. The CDR3 DNA sequence: TGTGCCAGCAGCTTCAGACAGGGGGCGCGAGAGCAGTACTTC.

The chain uses TRBV6-4 and TRBJ2-1; no definite D call. This CDR3 comprises 13 residues. Germline V CDR1 and CDR2: MRHNA, SNTAGT. With 10 bases removed from V and 8 bases from J, the gap between germline ends came to 18 bases. This CDR3 is CANTGHRSDEQFF. For the CDR3, the DNA is TGTGCCAACACGGGTCACCGGTCCGATGAGCAGTTCTTC.